Shown below are 11 T cell receptor beta chains from a single sample sequenced in a study of vaccination and CD4 T cells after COVID-19. Their antigen targets remain unknown. Sample treatment: roughly 10-day PBMC culture with coronavirus spike peptide pools or control peptides (ViraFEST assay). Cultured CD4+ T cells had their DNA profiled by the Oncomine TCR Beta short-read assay. A single record per CDR3 protein comes from TCRdb applying MiXCR to the PCR reads. The table includes about 20,000 distinct CDR3 sequences, 50% to 70% detected once. This sample comprised CD4+ T cells from blood, cultured in vitro, obtained after SARS-CoV-2 vaccination. These receptors were obtained from a human donor who had recovered from COVID-19.

V gene TRBV28 combines with J gene TRBJ1-6, with TRBD1 matching over 8 bases. CDR1 MDHEN and CDR2 SYDVKM come from the germline V gene. V shed 5 bases and J 8 bases; nucleotides not matched to a gene: 5. CDR3 length equals 14 residues. The CDR3 spells CASSNRDRYSPLHF. Written as DNA, the CDR3 is TGTGCCAGCAGTAACCGGGACAGGTATTCACCCCTCCACTTT.

The chain recombines TRBV2 with TRBJ2-3; no firm D call. The V end was cut by 2 bases, the J end by 2 bases, with 11 bases between. Germline lookup yields CDR1 SNHLY and CDR2 FYNNEI. This CDR3 region has 15 residues. CDR3 in DNA: TGTGCCAGCAGTGAATTTAGACTCTACACAGATACGCAGTATTTT. This translates into CASSEFRLYTDTQYF.

The chain is built from TRBV20-1 and TRBJ1-2; TRBD1 matches 9 bases. CDR1 and CDR2 (germline): DFQATT, SNEGSKA (reference sequence). CDR3 length equals 15 residues. Trimming took 5 bases from V and 8 from J; bases not matched to a gene: 15. The CDR3 loop reads CSAVDRGHLADGYTF. CDR3 in DNA: TGCAGTGCTGTGGACAGGGGACATCTGGCTGACGGCTACACCTTC.

The V gene is TRBV6-1, the J gene TRBJ1-5, with D possibly being TRBD1 (5 bases). Germline lookup yields CDR1 MNHNS and CDR2 SASEGT. CDR3 length: 13 amino acids. V lost 5 bases and J lost 6, with 11 bases in between. Here the CDR3 reads CASSIQEGQPQHF. The CDR3, as DNA: TGTGCCAGCAGTATACAGGAGGGTCAGCCCCAGCATTTT.

The J gene is TRBJ1-1, the V gene TRBV7-2, with TRBD1 matching over 7 bases. There are 17 residues in the CDR3. After removal of 4 bases from V and 4 bases from J, the junction contained 15 bases not matched to a gene. Germline V lookup: CDR1 SGHTA, CDR2 FQGNSA. The CDR3 nucleotides read TGTGCCAGCAGCTGGACAGGTTACCCTTTCTCCGGCACTGAAGCTTTCTTT. Translated, it gives CASSWTGYPFSGTEAFF.

This clonotype was counted only a few times. V usage is TRBV7-8 and J usage is TRBJ2-3; D might be TRBD1 (5 bases). Germline CDR1 reads SGHVS; CDR2 reads FQNEAQ. Between the trimmed V and J ends, which lost 1 base and 4 bases, there was a span of 15 bases. This CDR3 has 16 residues. For the CDR3, the DNA is TGTGCCAGCAGCTTAGAAAGGGGTGTGAGCCCAGATACGCAGTATTTT. It codes for CASSLERGVSPDTQYF.

This chain connects TRBV11-2 to TRBJ2-5; 10 nucleotides align to TRBD1. CDR1 is SGHAT, CDR2 FQNNGV, per germline. This CDR3 region has 16 residues. J lost 3 bases, V lost 3 bases, and 7 bases had no gene match. CDR3 loop: CASSLGQGMGKETQYF. The CDR3 coding sequence is TGTGCCAGCAGCTTGGGACAGGGGATGGGAAAAGAGACCCAGTACTTC. Full variable domain (rest looked up from reference TRBV11-2 and TRBJ2-5): EAGVAQSPRYKIIEKRQSVAFWCNPISGHATLYWYQQILGQGPKLLIQFQNNGVVDDSQLPKDRFSAERLKGVDSTLKIQPAKLEDSAVYLCASSLGQGMGKETQYFGPGTRLLVL.

In this sample, this clonotype turned up a few times. The chain joins TRBV5-1 to TRBJ2-5; perhaps D is TRBD1 or TRBD2 (6 bases each). V gave up 1 base and J gave up 5 bases, with 15 bases separating them. This CDR3 region has 15 residues. Germline V gives CDR1 SGHRS, CDR2 YFSETQ. CDR3 loop: CASSLRGASGETQYF. CDR3 bases: TGCGCCAGCAGCTTGAGGGGGGCTTCGGGGGAGACCCAGTACTTC.

This clonotype appeared a single time. CDR3 bases: TGTGCCAGCAGCAACCTTGGCGCTGGAAACACCATATATTTT. Translated, it gives CASSNLGAGNTIYF. V and J are TRBV6-1 and TRBJ1-3; no definite D call. CDR1 MNHNS and CDR2 SASEGT come from the germline V gene. The V end lost 6 bases, the J end lost 2 bases, and 11 bases lay between the germline ends. The CDR3 extends over 14 amino acids.

The chain is built from TRBV15 and TRBJ2-3; D call uncertain. This CDR3 has 15 residues. V was trimmed by 3 bases and J by 0 bases, leaving 10 bases between them. The V gene's germline CDR1 is LNHNV and CDR2 YYDKDF (reference sequence). The CDR3 region has the DNA TGTGCCACCAGCAGCAGTGATCGGAGCACAGATACGCAGTATTTT. Amino acids: CATSSSDRSTDTQYF.

The chain couples TRBV20-1 to TRBJ1-5; the D gene is possibly TRBD1 (6 bases). The CDR3 runs to 13 residues. Trimming cost V 7 bases and J 3 bases, with 13 bases left between them. Germline assignment: CDR1 DFQATT and CDR2 SNEGSKA (reference sequence). The CDR3 reads CSVVQGSNQPQHF. The CDR3 DNA sequence: TGCAGTGTTGTACAGGGATCCAATCAGCCCCAGCATTTT.